This T cell receptor (beta chain) was profiled in a study of early T cells in non-severe SARS-CoV-2 infection (dated by TCRdb to about 2021). About the investigation overall: Because TCR sequencing was done on bulk RNA from unsorted whole blood, the alpha and beta chains could not be paired.

Set within a cohort of healthcare workers in London, UK, this nested case-control study involved weekly PCR testing of nasopharyngeal swabs along with blood sampling. Between 23 and 31 March 2020, the week of the UK lockdown, healthcare workers were enrolled and then followed up weekly for as long as 16 weeks. Results the study describes overall, beyond this receptor: VDJdb matching was skewed toward anti-spike CD8 responses and likely underestimated virus-specific expansions, missing private and CD4 specificities.

This clonotype came up many times. It has no known antigen specificity. No qualities accompany the bases; no much larger clone lies one base away. V has 4 bases trimmed and J has 0 bases trimmed; junction bases matching no gene number 12. The cysteine opens and the phenylalanine closes a CDR3 of 19 amino acids. Only the CDR3 region is kept as DNA, spanning 57 bases read in frame from base 1. Reading the germline V gene gives CDR1 SGHDT and CDR2 YYEEEE. Library method: 5' RACE. These reads were obtained on a NextSeq 500. Unique molecular identifiers were attached to individual cDNA molecules in the TCR library protocol so that sequencing error and PCR bias could be corrected. TCR alpha and beta chains were both sequenced, and the abundances of alpha and beta sequences in each sample were closely correlated with each other. The paper's data handling went like this. Decombinator V4 was used to annotate the V gene, J gene and CDR3 of the TCR sequences. Expanded TCRs were defined as changing significantly between any two time points under a Poisson model with p below 0.0001. TCR abundances were normalised to the total number of TCRs sequenced in each sample and reported as counts per million. TRAV1-2 paired with TRAJ12, TRAJ20 or TRAJ33 defined MAIT TCRs, while TRAV10 paired with TRAJ18 defined iNKT TCRs. VDJdb, accessed on 1 November 2021, was searched for TCRs annotated for CMV, EBV and SARS-CoV-2, and TCRs annotated for more than one antigen were excluded. TCRdb ran its own pipeline on the public reads, namely fastp trimming at Q25 and MiXCR clone calling, and kept in-frame beta chains. Rows are unified per CDR3 protein, each entry keeping the most common DNA and genes. The V and J calls were determined by TCRdb, not by the authors. The sample table holds 65,000 to 90,000 distinct CDR3 sequences, of which around an eighth were seen once. The ten most abundant clones make up 5% to 8% of the sample.

The TCR originated in an adult who was a healthcare worker with PCR-confirmed SARS-CoV-2 infection or an uninfected control (not recorded which). This chain joins TRBV5-6 to TRBJ2-1, and 11 junction bases match TRBD1. Sequenced: whole blood. The sequence in DNA is TGTGCCAGCAGCGTCCGGGACAGGGGGTTTGCAAGCTCCTACAATGAGCAGTTCTTC. This encodes CASSVRDRGFASSYNEQFF.